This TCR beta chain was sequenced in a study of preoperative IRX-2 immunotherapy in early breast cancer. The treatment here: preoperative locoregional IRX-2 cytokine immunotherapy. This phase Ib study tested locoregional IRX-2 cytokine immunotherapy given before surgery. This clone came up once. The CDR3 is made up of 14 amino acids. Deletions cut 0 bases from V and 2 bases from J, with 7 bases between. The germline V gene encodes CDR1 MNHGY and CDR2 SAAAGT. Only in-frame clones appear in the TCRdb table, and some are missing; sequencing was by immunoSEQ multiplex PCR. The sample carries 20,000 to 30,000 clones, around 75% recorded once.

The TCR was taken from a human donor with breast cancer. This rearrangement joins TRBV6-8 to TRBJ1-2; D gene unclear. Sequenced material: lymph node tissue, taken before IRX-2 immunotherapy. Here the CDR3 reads CASSYSAQNYGYTF. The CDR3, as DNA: TGTGCCAGCAGTTACTCGGCGCAAAACTATGGCTACACCTTC.